This entry is about one TCR beta chain. Its antigen is currently unknown. TCRdb's table, derived via immunoSEQ multiplex PCR, lists solely in-frame clones and lacks some. Of under 150,000 clones detected, 75% to 90% appear once; the ten largest clones hold 1.9%. The source of the sample is a study of radiation and T cells in renal cell carcinoma. Germline values: CDR1 MNHNS, CDR2 SASEGT. Trimming cost V 4 bases and J 6 bases, with 9 bases left between them. The CDR3 consists of 13 residues. Specified time point: blood 2 weeks post-SBRT. Treatment defined: 15 Gy SBRT to primary tumor, nephrectomy 4 weeks later. Serial blood draws occurred at baseline and 2 and 4 weeks post-SBRT. The tumor was a clear cell renal cell carcinoma. Findings and limits, study-wide: Baseline intratumoral clonotype presence is unknown without pretreatment biopsies.

The sample was blood, taken from a patient whose treatment included radiotherapy and nephrectomy. This chain connects TRBV6-1 to TRBJ2-2, with unresolved D. This receptor was obtained from a woman aged 55 to 70 with renal cell carcinoma. The CDR3 nucleotides read TGTGCCAGCAGTGGACGGATGGCCGGGGAGCTGTTTTTT. Protein sequence: CASSGRMAGELFF.